The clone carrying this TCR beta chain was detected a few times. Its antigen remains unidentified. The PCR had 60 Vbeta and 13 Jbeta primers. Sequencing was performed with immunoSEQ multiplex PCR; in TCRdb, only in-frame clones are kept and a portion is missing. The data hold 150,000 to 250,000 clones, with about 80% observed a single time. The data belong to a study of cytomegalovirus exposure and HLA in healthy donors. General study findings and limits: Equally common other TCR beta chains were less clonally expanded than HLA-associated ones, a later analysis found.

When sampled, the donors appeared nominally healthy, though they likely had unrecorded immune exposures. Sequencing input: PBMCs. The TCR originated in a man aged 25-45 years in good health and CMV-seronegative.

CDR3 in DNA: TGTGCCAGCAGTCCCGGGACAGGGTTCGGCACTGAAGCTTTCTTT. This sequence encodes CASSPGTGFGTEAFF. This chain connects TRBV6-5 to TRBJ1-1; 9 bases map to TRBD1. The V and J ends lost 5 bases and 4 bases, in that order; junction bases with no gene match: 8. The germline V gene encodes CDR1 MNHEY and CDR2 SVGAGI. The CDR3 loop spans 15 amino acids.